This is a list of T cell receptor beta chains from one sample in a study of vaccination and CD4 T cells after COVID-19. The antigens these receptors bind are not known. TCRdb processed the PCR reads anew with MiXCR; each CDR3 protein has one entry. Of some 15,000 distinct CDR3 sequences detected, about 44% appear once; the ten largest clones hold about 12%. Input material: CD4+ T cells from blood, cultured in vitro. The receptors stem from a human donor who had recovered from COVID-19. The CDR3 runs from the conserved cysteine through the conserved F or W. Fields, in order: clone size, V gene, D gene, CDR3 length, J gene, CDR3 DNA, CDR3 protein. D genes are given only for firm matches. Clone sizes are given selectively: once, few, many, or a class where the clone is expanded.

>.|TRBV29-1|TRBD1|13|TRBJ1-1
TGCAGCGTTGCCGGGACAGGCAAAACGGGGGCTTTCTTT
CSVAGTGKTGAFF
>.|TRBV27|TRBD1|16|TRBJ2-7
TGTGCCACCGCGAGCCAAAGGGGACAGGGGTTAGGCGAGCAGTACTTC
CATASQRGQGLGEQYF
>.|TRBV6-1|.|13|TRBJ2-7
TGTGCCAGCAGGTCGGACGTTTCCTACGAGCAGTACTTC
CASRSDVSYEQYF
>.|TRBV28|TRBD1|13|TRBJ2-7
TGTGCCAGCAGTCGACAGGGAATTTACGAGCAGTACTTC
CASSRQGIYEQYF
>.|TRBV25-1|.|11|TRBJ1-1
TGTGCCAGCAGTGAATTGAGTGAAGCTTTCTTT
CASSELSEAFF
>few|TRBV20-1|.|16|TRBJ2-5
TGCAGTGCTAGAGATCCTAGAGCTCAGTACCAAGAGACCCAGTACTTC
CSARDPRAQYQETQYF
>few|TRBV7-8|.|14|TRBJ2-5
TGTGCCAGCAGCTCCAGCAGGGTTAAAGAGACCCAGTACTTC
CASSSSRVKETQYF
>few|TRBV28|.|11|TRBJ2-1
TGTGCCAGCAGTCTACGACTAGATCAGTTCTTC
CASSLRLDQFF
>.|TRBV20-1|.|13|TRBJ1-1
TGCAGTGCTATGGTCCGGGGGGACACTGAAGCTTTCTTT
CSAMVRGDTEAFF
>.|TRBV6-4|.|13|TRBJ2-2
TGTGCCAGCAGTGACAGGGACACCGGGGAGCTGTTTTTT
CASSDRDTGELFF
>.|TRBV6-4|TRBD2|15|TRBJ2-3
TGTGCCAGCAGTTTACTAGCGGGGACCACAGATACGCAGTATTTT
CASSLLAGTTDTQYF
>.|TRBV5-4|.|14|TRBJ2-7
TGTGCCAGCAGCACGGCTAAACGCGTCTACGAGCAGTACTTC
CASSTAKRVYEQYF
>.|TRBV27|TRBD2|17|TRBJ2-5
TGTGCCAGCAGGAGATTTGGTGGGACTAGCGGGGGAGAGACCCAGTACTTC
CASRRFGGTSGGETQYF
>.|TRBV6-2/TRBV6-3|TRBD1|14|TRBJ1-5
TGTGCCAGCAGGGGACAGAAGAACAATCAGCCCCAGCATTTT
CASRGQKNNQPQHF
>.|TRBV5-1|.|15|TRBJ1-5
TGCGCCAGCAGCTTACCACAGGGCATCAATCAGCCCCAGCATTTT
CASSLPQGINQPQHF
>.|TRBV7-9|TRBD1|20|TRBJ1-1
TGTGCCAGCAGCCCGCTCACCCGACAGGGCCCGGGGTCAATAACAAGTGGAGCTTTCTTT
CASSPLTRQGPGSITSGAFF
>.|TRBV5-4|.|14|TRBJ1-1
TGTGCCAGCAGCTTGGAGGTCGGGGACAAACGAGCTTTCTTT
CASSLEVGDKRAFF
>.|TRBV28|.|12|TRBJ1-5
TGTGCCAGCAGACCAGACAATCAGCCCCAGCATTTT
CASRPDNQPQHF
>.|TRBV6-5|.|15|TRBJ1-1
TGTGCCAGCAGTTACGTGGACAGACTGAACACTGAAGCTTTCTTT
CASSYVDRLNTEAFF
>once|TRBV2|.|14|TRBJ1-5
TGTGCCAGCAGTGAATGGTCGGGTAATCAGCCCCAGCATTTT
CASSEWSGNQPQHF
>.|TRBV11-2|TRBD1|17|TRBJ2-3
TGTGCCAGCCCTGCCGGGGACAGGGATAGGATCACAGATACGCAGTATTTT
CASPAGDRDRITDTQYF
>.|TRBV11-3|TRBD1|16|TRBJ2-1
TGTGCCAGCAGCGCACAGGGGTCTCCCTCCTACAATGAGCAGTTCTTC
CASSAQGSPSYNEQFF
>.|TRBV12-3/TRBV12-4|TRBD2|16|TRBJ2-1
TGTGCCAGCAGTTCGGGCCTTAGCGGGGTCTACAATGAGCAGTTCTTC
CASSSGLSGVYNEQFF
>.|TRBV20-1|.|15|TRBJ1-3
TGCAGTGCTAGACGCCGGGACGTCTCTGGAAACACCATATATTTT
CSARRRDVSGNTIYF
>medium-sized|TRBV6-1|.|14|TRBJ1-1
TGTGCCAGCAGTGAAAATCCGGGGGCTCTGGGAGCTTTCTTT
CASSENPGALGAFF
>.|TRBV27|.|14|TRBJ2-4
TGTGCCAGCAGTTTATTAAACAGGGAGGGCATTCAGTACTTC
CASSLLNREGIQYF
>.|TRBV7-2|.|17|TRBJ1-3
TGTGCCAGCAGCTTAGTCACAGGGCGTTTCTCTGGAAACACCATATATTTT
CASSLVTGRFSGNTIYF
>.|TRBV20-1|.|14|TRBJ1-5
TGCAGTGCCCTCCTTGGGGGGGCTGATCAGCCCCAGCATTTT
CSALLGGADQPQHF
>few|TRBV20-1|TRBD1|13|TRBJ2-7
TGCAGTGCTAGCCGGGACAGGGGCGACGAGCAGTACTTC
CSASRDRGDEQYF
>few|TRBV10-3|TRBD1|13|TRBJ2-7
TGTGCCATCAGTGAGTCCGAGACAGGGATACAGTACTTC
CAISESETGIQYF
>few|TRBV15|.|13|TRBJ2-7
TGTGCCACCAGCAGAGATCAGGGGTACGAGCAGTACTTC
CATSRDQGYEQYF
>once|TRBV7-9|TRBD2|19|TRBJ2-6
TGTGCCAGCAGCCCCGGGACTAGCGGGGGGAGACCTGGGGCCAACGTCCTGACTTTC
CASSPGTSGGRPGANVLTF
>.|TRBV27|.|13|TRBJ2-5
TGTGCCAGACAGGGAGATAACGGGGAGACCCAGTACTTC
CARQGDNGETQYF
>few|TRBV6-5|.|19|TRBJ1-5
TGTGCCAGCAGTTACTCTCCAGGGGCGGGAAGCAATAGCAATCAGCCCCAGCATTTT
CASSYSPGAGSNSNQPQHF
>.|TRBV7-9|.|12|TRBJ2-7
TGTGCCAGCAGCTTAAATTCCGACGAGCAGTACTTC
CASSLNSDEQYF
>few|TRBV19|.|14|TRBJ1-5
TGTGCCAGTAGTCCGGTACTTAGCAATCAGCCCCAGCATTTT
CASSPVLSNQPQHF
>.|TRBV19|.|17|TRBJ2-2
TGTGCCAGTAGTATAGGTTTTGGGCAGACTAACACCGGGGAGCTGTTTTTT
CASSIGFGQTNTGELFF
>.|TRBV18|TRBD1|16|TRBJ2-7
TGTGCCAGCTCACCGGCCGGGACAGGGGGGACCTACGAGCAGTACTTC
CASSPAGTGGTYEQYF
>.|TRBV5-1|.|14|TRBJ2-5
TGCGCCAGCAGCTTGGTGCCAGGGAAAGAGACCCAGTACTTC
CASSLVPGKETQYF
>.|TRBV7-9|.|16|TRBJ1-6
TGTGCCAGCAGCTTAGGGTACTCAGGGCGGGGCTCACCCCTCCACTTT
CASSLGYSGRGSPLHF
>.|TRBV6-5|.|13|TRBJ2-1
TGTGCCAGCAGTTCTTACGTCCAAAATGAGCAGTTCTTC
CASSSYVQNEQFF
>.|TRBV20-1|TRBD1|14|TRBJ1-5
TGCAGTGCTAGAGCGGGACAGGGGAATCAGCCCCAGCATTTT
CSARAGQGNQPQHF
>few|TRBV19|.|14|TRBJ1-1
TGTGCCAGTAACACCGCGACAGGGAACACTGAAGCTTTCTTT
CASNTATGNTEAFF
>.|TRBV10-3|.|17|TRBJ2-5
TGTGCCATCAGCTCGACGCCCCCGGGACTGGGGCAAGAGACCCAGTACTTC
CAISSTPPGLGQETQYF
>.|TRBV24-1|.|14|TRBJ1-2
TGTGCCACCAGTGATTTATACCAGTCCTATGGCTACACCTTC
CATSDLYQSYGYTF